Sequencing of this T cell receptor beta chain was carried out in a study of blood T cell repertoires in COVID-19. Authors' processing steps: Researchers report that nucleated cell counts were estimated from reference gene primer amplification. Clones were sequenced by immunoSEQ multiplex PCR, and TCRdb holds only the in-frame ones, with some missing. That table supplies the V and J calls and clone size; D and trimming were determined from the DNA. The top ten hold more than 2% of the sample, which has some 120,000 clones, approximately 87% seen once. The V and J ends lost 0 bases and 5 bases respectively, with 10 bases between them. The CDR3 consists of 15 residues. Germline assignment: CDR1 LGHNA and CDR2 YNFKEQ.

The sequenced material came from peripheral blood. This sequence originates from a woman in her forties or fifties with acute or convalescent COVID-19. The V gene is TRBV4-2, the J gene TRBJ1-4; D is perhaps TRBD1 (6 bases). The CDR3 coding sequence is TGTGCCAGCAGCCAAGATCTTGGGACAAATGAAAAACTGTTTTTT. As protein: CASSQDLGTNEKLFF.